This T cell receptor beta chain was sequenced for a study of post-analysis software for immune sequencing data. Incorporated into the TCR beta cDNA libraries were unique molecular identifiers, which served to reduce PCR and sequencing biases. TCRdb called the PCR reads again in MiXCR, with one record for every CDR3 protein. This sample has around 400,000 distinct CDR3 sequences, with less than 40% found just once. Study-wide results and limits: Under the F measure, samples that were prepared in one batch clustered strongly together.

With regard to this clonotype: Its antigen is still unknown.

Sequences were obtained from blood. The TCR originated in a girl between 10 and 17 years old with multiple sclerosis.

The CDR3 nucleotides read TGTGCCAGCAGTTACGGGGGCGCTGGGAGTAATCAGCCCCAGCATTTT. Protein product: CASSYGGAGSNQPQHF. The V and J genes are TRBV6-2 or TRBV6-3 and TRBJ1-5, with a possible D match to TRBD1 (6 bases). The germline gives CDR1 MNHEY, CDR2 SVGEGT. This CDR3 is 16 amino acids long. Trimming pared 2 bases from V and 4 bases from J, leaving 15 bases between.